The 19 T cell receptor beta chains given below trace back to one sample, sequenced in a study of cytomegalovirus exposure and HLA in healthy donors. 13 Jbeta primers and 60 Vbeta primers were used for the PCR. Clones were read by immunoSEQ multiplex PCR, and TCRdb kept only the in-frame ones, dropping some. The data hold some 150,000 clones, with 55% to 80% observed a single time. Sequencing was performed on PBMCs. These receptor sequences come from a woman in her fifties or sixties in good health and CMV-seropositive.

The CDR3, as DNA: TGTGCCATCAGTGTAACAGGGCCCCAAGAGACCCAGTACTTC. This translates into CAISVTGPQETQYF. This chain connects TRBV10-3 to TRBJ2-5; tentative D call: TRBD1 (6 bases). Trimming pared 4 bases from V and 1 base from J, leaving 10 bases between. Germline CDR1 ENHRY, CDR2 SYGVKD. This CDR3 is built from 14 residues.

The J gene is TRBJ1-5, the V gene TRBV30, with D possibly being TRBD1 (5 bases). Looked up from germline, CDR1 is GTSNPN and CDR2 is SVGIG (reference sequence). V was shortened by 0 bases and J by 4 bases, with 7 bases between the two germline ends. The CDR3 has 13 amino acids. The CDR3, as DNA: TGTGCCTGGAGTGTAAGACAGAATCAGCCCCAGCATTTT. The encoded protein is CAWSVRQNQPQHF.

The chain combines TRBV18 with TRBJ2-3; maybe TRBD2 (6 bases). Germline loops: CDR1 KGHSH, CDR2 LQKENI. V lost 0 bases, J lost 1 base, and 14 bases lay in between. This CDR3 is built from 17 residues. The CDR3 DNA is TGTGCCAGCTCACCACCGATGGGCGGGGTACGCACAGATACGCAGTATTTT. Translated: CASSPPMGGVRTDTQYF.

The CDR3 DNA is TGTGCCAGCAGCTTAGAAGATATAGCATCCTACAATGAGCAGTTCTTC. Translating it yields CASSLEDIASYNEQFF. The chain combines TRBV7-2 with TRBJ2-1; D not certain. The CDR3 covers 16 residues. The germline V and J ends were trimmed by 1 base and 1 base, with 11 bases remaining between them. Germline V lookup: CDR1 SGHTA, CDR2 FQGNSA.

The J gene is TRBJ2-7, the V gene TRBV27, with TRBD2 matching over 10 bases. CDR1 is MNHEY and CDR2 is SMNVEV in the germline V gene (reference sequence). The CDR3 consists of 16 residues. Trimming took 3 bases from V and 3 from J; bases not matched to a gene: 8. CDR3 in DNA: TGTGCCAGCAGTTTGTCCCGGACTAGCGGTTTCTACGAGCAGTACTTC. Protein: CASSLSRTSGFYEQYF.

This clone was seen a handful of times. The chain has TRBV28 and TRBJ2-1, with 13 bases matching TRBD2. This CDR3 has 14 residues. Unmatched junction bases numbered 6, after V lost 7 bases and J lost 9 bases. Germline CDR1 reads MDHEN; CDR2 reads SYDVKM. As DNA, the CDR3 is TGTGCCAGCAAAACTAGCGGGAGGGCCGGTGAGCAGTTCTTC. Translating it yields CASKTSGRAGEQFF. The variable domain in full, completed from reference TRBV28 and TRBJ2-1, reads DVKVTQSSRYLVKRTGEKVFLECVQDMDHENMFWYRQDPGLGLRLIYFSYDVKMKEKGDIPEGYSVSREKKERFSLILESASTNQTSMYLCASKTSGRAGEQFFGPGTRLTVL.

The gene calls are TRBV2 and TRBJ2-3; 7 bases match TRBD2. The CDR3 covers 15 residues. Unmatched junction bases numbered 8, after V lost 7 bases and J lost 1 base. The V gene's germline CDR1 is SNHLY and CDR2 FYNNEI. CDR3 sequence: CASNMAGLGTDTQYF. CDR3 in DNA: TGTGCCAGCAATATGGCAGGACTAGGCACAGATACGCAGTATTTT.

The rearrangement links TRBV10-2 to TRBJ1-3; D is uncertain. The CDR3 covers 14 residues. CDR1 is WSHSY, CDR2 SAAADI, per germline. With 4 bases removed from V and 0 bases from J, the gap between germline ends came to 7 bases. The CDR3 here is CASSAPYSGNTIYF. The CDR3 DNA follows: TGCGCCAGCAGTGCTCCCTACTCTGGAAACACCATATATTTT.

The chain combines TRBV4-2 with TRBJ1-1, with 10 bases matching TRBD1. Germline trimming cut 0 bases from V and 3 bases from J; bases unmatched to any gene: 1. This CDR3 has 15 residues. Per the germline V gene, CDR1 is LGHNA and CDR2 is YNFKEQ. The CDR3 DNA follows: TGTGCCAGCAGCCAAGAAGGGACAGGGGACACTGAAGCTTTCTTT. This gives the protein CASSQEGTGDTEAFF.

The chain is built from TRBV13 and TRBJ2-7; no firm D call. CDR3 length: 14 amino acids. V gave up 5 bases and J gave up 2 bases, with 13 bases separating them. From germline, CDR1 is PRHDT and CDR2 FYEKMQ (reference sequence). CDR3 DNA: TGTGCCAGCAGCCCTAGTAGATCCGCCTACGAGCAGTACTTC. Its translation is CASSPSRSAYEQYF.

This clone has only a few counts. The chain uses TRBV5-1 and TRBJ2-5, with a possible D match to TRBD2 (5 bases). Per germline, CDR1 SGHRS and CDR2 YFSETQ. Deletions cut 5 bases from V and 3 bases from J, with 8 bases between. The CDR3 covers 12 residues. CDR3 loop: CASRLDKETQYF. The CDR3 region has the DNA TGCGCCAGCAGACTAGATAAAGAGACCCAGTACTTC. Variable domain in full (rest from reference TRBV5-1 and TRBJ2-5): KAGVTQTPRYLIKTRGQQVTLSCSPISGHRSVSWYQQTPGQGLQFLFEYFSETQRNKGNFPGRFSGRQFSNSRSEMNVSTLELGDSALYLCASRLDKETQYFGPGTRLLVL.

V gene TRBV23-1 combines with J gene TRBJ2-7, with D tentatively TRBD2 (6 bases). TRBV23-1 is an open reading frame whose function is uncertain. V lost 4 bases and J 2 bases, leaving 6 bases between the germline ends. CDR3 length: 12 amino acids. The CDR3 sequence is CASSRRAYEQYF. In DNA, the CDR3 is TGCGCCAGCAGTCGGAGGGCCTACGAGCAGTACTTC.

The chain employs TRBV7-2 and TRBJ1-2, with TRBD1 identical over 10 bases. Trimming cost V 4 bases and J 5 bases; bases outside gene matches: 4. From germline, CDR1 is SGHTA and CDR2 FQGNSA. CDR3 length: 14 amino acids. The CDR3 nucleotides are TGTGCCAGCAGCTCCGACAGGGGGCCGTATGGCTACACCTTC. Amino acid sequence: CASSSDRGPYGYTF.

CDR3 in DNA: TGTGCCAGTAGCCTTACCCCGACAGTTAGCAATCAGCCCCAGCATTTT. Protein: CASSLTPTVSNQPQHF. The chain joins TRBV19 to TRBJ1-5; D is possibly TRBD1 (5 bases). V was pared by 6 bases and J by 0 bases, with 15 bases between. This CDR3 is built from 16 residues. Germline assignment: CDR1 LNHDA and CDR2 SQIVND (reference sequence).

The V and J genes are TRBV7-6 and TRBJ2-2, with 9 positions matching TRBD1. Germline CDR1 is SGHVS and CDR2 is FNYEAQ. Trimming removed 5 bases from V and 2 bases from J; junction bases left unmatched: 9. This CDR3 is built from 17 residues. This chain's CDR3 is CASSVTGGWENTGELFF. The CDR3 DNA follows: TGTGCCAGCAGCGTGACAGGGGGTTGGGAAAACACCGGGGAGCTGTTTTTT.

The V call is TRBV28, the J call TRBJ1-5; TRBD1 matches at 8 bases. J gave up 12 bases and V 4 bases, and 17 bases lay outside the gene matches. Germline CDR1 and CDR2: MDHEN and SYDVKM. This CDR3 spans 16 amino acids. The CDR3 here is CASSSYMGQDYKVQHF. CDR3 in DNA: TGTGCCAGCAGTTCCTATATGGGACAGGACTATAAGGTCCAGCATTTT.

In this sample, this clone turned up a few times. The chain is built from TRBV5-1 and TRBJ2-2; D not resolved. The germline V and J ends were trimmed by 2 bases and 7 bases, with 3 bases remaining between them. CDR3 length: 11 residues. CDR1 is SGHRS, CDR2 YFSETQ, per germline. This CDR3 reads CASSLLGELFF. CDR3 sequence (DNA): TGCGCCAGCAGCTTACTCGGGGAGCTGTTTTTT.

CDR3 nucleotide sequence: TGTGCCAGCAGCCTGGACAGAAATAACATTCAGTACTTC. It translates to CASSLDRNNIQYF. This chain connects TRBV11-1 to TRBJ2-4; the D gene is possibly TRBD1 (6 bases). The length of the CDR3 is 13 residues. Between the trimmed V and J ends, which lost 5 bases and 7 bases, there was a span of 12 bases. Germline loops: CDR1 SGHAT, CDR2 FQDESV (reference sequence). The full variable domain, rest sourced from reference TRBV11-1 and TRBJ2-4, is EAEVAQSPRYKITEKSQAVAFWCDPISGHATLYWYRQILGQGPELLVQFQDESVVDDSQLPKDRFSAERLKGVDSTLKIQPAELGDSAMYLCASSLDRNNIQYFGAGTRLSVL.

J is TRBJ2-5 and V is TRBV5-6; 10 bases fit TRBD2. V shed 3 bases, J shed 5 bases, and the junction held 16 bases outside the gene matches. The CDR3 consists of 18 residues. Germline loops: CDR1 SGHDT, CDR2 YYEEEE. CDR3 sequence: CASSWDGGWSSGSETQYF. The DNA for the CDR3 is TGTGCCAGCAGCTGGGACGGAGGATGGTCTAGCGGGAGCGAGACCCAGTACTTC.